One sample yielded the 6 T cell receptor beta chains listed below, sequenced in a study of CXCR3-negative and CXCR3-positive naive CD8 T cells. The study, taken as a whole, reports: Naive CXCR3-positive cells had TRB CDR3s more hydrophobic than those of CXCR3-negative naive cells.

These receptors are not linked to any known antigen. 5' RACE with UMI labels generated the TRB cDNA libraries. TCRdb reprocessed the 5' RACE reads and stores each CDR3 protein as one record, lacking DNA. The sample data list roughly 60,000 distinct CDR3 sequences. Sequencing input: naive CXCR3+ CD8+ T cells from blood. Subset of the sample: CD45RO-CCR7+CD27+CD95- naive CD8+ T cells expressing CXCR3 (TNR3+). The source of these receptors is a human donor in good health. Some clones in this sample may be carry-over from other donors' samples.

This CDR3 reads CASSLLGQHSNEQYF. This chain uses TRBV7-9 with TRBJ2-7; TCRdb indicates TRBD1, and absent DNA this call remains unverified. The CDR3 runs to 15 residues. Per the germline V gene, CDR1 is SEHNR and CDR2 is FQNEAQ (reference sequence). The variable domain in full, with the rest retrieved from reference TRBV7-9 and TRBJ2-7, is DTGVSQNPRHKITKRGQNVTFRCDPISEHNRLYWYRQTLGQGPEFLTYFQNEAQLEKSRLLSDRFSAERPKGSFSTLEIQRTEQGDSAMYLCASSLLGQHSNEQYFGPGTRLTVT.

The CDR3 is CASSRGEAEGEQYF. J is TRBJ2-7 and V is TRBV7-6; TCRdb outputs TRBD2, but without DNA this stays unchecked. CDR1 is SGHVS and CDR2 is FNYEAQ in the germline V gene. This CDR3 has 14 residues.

The chain is built from TRBV4-2 and TRBJ1-2; absent DNA, TCRdb's TRBD1 call cannot be checked. Germline CDR1 is LGHNA and CDR2 is YNFKEQ. There are 15 residues in the CDR3. The CDR3 sequence: CASSHQATGGYGYTF.

This rearrangement joins TRBV6-4 to TRBJ2-3; TCRdb designates TRBD1, a call that cannot be tested without DNA. Germline CDR1 reads MRHNA; CDR2 reads SNTAGT. CDR3 length: 14 amino acids. The CDR3 sequence is CASSVDSYTDTQYF.

The V call is TRBV4-2, the J call TRBJ2-2; the D call from TCRdb, TRBD1, cannot be confirmed without DNA. The CDR3 is 15 amino acids. Germline loops: CDR1 LGHNA, CDR2 YNFKEQ. CDR3 sequence reads: CASRQADREVGELFF.

The V call is TRBV7-2, the J call TRBJ2-7; TCRdb proposes TRBD1, but this gene call is untestable without DNA. Looked up from germline, CDR1 is SGHTA and CDR2 is FQGNSA. The CDR3 is 12 residues long. The CDR3 loop reads CASSPGAYEQYF.